This T cell receptor (beta chain) was sequenced for a study of T-cell reconstitution after alpha-beta-depleted transplantation in children. Researchers prepared the TCRbeta library using unique molecular identifiers, the study reports. One entry per CDR3 protein, called by TCRdb with MiXCR from the PCR reads. Of some 240,000 distinct CDR3 sequences in the sample, around 12% were seen once. The table lists this clonotype with many counts. The CDR3 loop spans 14 amino acids. The germline gives CDR1 SGHDT, CDR2 YYEEEE. The germline V and J ends were trimmed by 4 bases and 0 bases, with 11 bases remaining between them.

This TCR came from a human donor who donated a stem cell graft to a child with acute lymphoblastic leukemia. V is TRBV5-6 and J is TRBJ2-7; D could derive from TRBD1 or TRBD2 (5 bases each). The specimen was PBMCs from the stem cell graft donor, collected from the stem cell graft. CDR3 DNA sequence: TGTGCCAGCAGCCCGGGGACGGTCTCCTACGAGCAGTACTTC. Translated: CASSPGTVSYEQYF.